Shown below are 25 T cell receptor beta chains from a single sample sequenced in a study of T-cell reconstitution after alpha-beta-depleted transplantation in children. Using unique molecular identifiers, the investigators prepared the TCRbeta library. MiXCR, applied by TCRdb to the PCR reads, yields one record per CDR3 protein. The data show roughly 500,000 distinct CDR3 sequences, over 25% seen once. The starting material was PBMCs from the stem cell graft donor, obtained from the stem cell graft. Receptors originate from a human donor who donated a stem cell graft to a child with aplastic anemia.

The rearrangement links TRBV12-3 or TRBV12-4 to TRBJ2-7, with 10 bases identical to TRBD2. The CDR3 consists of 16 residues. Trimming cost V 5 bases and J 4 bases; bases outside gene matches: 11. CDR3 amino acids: CASSPEGLAGDYEQYV. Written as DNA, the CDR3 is TGTGCCAGCAGTCCCGAGGGGCTAGCGGGAGATTACGAGCAGTACGTC.

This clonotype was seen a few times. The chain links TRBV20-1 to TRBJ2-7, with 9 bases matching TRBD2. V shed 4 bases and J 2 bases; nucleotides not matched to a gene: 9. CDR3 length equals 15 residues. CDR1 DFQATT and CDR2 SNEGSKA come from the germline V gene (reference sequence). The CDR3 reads CSATATAGGPYEQYF. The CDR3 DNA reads TGCAGTGCTACCGCTACGGCGGGAGGGCCCTACGAGCAGTACTTC.

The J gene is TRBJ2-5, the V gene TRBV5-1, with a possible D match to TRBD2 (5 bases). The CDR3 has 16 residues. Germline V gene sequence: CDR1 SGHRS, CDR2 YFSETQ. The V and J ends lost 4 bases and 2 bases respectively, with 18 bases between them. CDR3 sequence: CASSAERGEIQETQYF. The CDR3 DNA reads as TGCGCCAGCAGCGCGGAACGGGGAGAGATTCAAGAGACCCAGTACTTC.

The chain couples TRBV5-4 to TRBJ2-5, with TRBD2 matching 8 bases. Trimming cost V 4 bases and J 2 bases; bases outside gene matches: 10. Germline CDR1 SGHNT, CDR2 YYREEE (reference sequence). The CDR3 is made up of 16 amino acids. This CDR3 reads CASSVVAGTLQETQYF. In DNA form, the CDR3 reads TGTGCCAGCAGCGTAGTAGCGGGAACGTTACAAGAGACCCAGTACTTC. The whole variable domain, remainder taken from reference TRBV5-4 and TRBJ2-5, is ETGVTQSPTHLIKTRGQQVTLRCSSQSGHNTVSWYQQALGQGPQFIFQYYREEENGRGNFPPRFSGLQFPNYSSELNVNALELDDSALYLCASSVVAGTLQETQYFGPGTRLLVL.

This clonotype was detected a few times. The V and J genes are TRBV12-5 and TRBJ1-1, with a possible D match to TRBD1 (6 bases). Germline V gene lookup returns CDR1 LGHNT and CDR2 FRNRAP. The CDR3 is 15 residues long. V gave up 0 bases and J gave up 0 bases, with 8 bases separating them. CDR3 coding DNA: TGTGCTAGTGGTTTGGTACAGGGCCTGAACACTGAAGCTTTCTTT. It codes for CASGLVQGLNTEAFF.

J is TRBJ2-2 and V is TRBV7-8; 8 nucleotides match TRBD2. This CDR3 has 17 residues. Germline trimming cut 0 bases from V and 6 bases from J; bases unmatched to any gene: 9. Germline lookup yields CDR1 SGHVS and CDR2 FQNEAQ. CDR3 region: CASSLAQSGGVPGELFF. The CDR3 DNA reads TGTGCCAGCAGCTTAGCGCAGTCGGGAGGGGTACCCGGGGAGCTGTTTTTT.

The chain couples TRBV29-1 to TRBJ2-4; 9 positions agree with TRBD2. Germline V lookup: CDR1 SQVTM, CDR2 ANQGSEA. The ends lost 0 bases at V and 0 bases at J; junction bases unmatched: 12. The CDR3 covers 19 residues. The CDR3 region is CSVEDLGLAGSLAKNIQYF. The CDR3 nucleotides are TGCAGCGTTGAAGATCTCGGTCTAGCGGGATCGTTAGCCAAAAACATTCAGTACTTC.

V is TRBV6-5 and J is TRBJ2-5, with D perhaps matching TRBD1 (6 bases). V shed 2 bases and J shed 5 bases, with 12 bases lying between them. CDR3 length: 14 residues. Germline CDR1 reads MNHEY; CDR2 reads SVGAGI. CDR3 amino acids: CASSYETGVETQYF. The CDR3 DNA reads TGTGCCAGCAGTTACGAGACAGGCGTCGAGACCCAGTACTTC.

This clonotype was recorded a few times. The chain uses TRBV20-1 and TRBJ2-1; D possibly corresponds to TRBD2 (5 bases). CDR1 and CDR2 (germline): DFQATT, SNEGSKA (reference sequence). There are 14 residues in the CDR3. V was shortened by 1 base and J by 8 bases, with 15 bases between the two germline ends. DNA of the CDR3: TGCAGTGCTAGAGGACTATCTCAGGTCTATGAGCAGTTCTTC. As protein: CSARGLSQVYEQFF.

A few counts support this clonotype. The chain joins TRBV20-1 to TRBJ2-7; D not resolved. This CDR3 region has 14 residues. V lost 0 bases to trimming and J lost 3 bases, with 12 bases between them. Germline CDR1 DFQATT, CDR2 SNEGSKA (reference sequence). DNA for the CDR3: TGCAGTGCTAGAGATCGGAACAGCTTCTACGAGCAGTACTTC. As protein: CSARDRNSFYEQYF.

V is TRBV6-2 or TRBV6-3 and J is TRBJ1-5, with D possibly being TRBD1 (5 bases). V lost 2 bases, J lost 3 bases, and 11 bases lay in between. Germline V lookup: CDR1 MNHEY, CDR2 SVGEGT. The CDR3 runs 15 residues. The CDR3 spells CASSYKQAYNQPQHF. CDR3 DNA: TGTGCCAGCAGTTACAAACAGGCCTACAATCAGCCCCAGCATTTT.

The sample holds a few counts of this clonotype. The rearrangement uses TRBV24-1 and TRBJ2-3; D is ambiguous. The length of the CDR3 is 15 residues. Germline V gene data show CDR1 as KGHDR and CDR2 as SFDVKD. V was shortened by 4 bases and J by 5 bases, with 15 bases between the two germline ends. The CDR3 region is CATSDRKTSGDTQYF. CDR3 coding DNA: TGTGCCACCAGTGACCGTAAAACGTCTGGAGATACGCAGTATTTT.

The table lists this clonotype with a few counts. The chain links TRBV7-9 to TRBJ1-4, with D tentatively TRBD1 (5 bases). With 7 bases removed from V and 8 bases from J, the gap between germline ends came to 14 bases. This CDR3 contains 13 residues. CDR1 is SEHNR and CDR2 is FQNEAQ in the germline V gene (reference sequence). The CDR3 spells CASTLRGGEKLFF. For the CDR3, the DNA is TGTGCCAGCACCCTGCGGGGCGGAGAAAAACTGTTTTTT.

This CDR3 reads CSAPVRTGGANSPLHF. As DNA, the CDR3 is TGCAGTGCTCCAGTTCGGACAGGGGGCGCGAATTCACCCCTCCACTTT. The chain is built from TRBV20-1 and TRBJ1-6; 11 nucleotides align to TRBD1. The germline V gene encodes CDR1 DFQATT and CDR2 SNEGSKA (reference sequence). The CDR3 is made up of 16 amino acids. Trimming at V came to 5 bases and at J to 7 bases, leaving 10 bases not matched to a gene.

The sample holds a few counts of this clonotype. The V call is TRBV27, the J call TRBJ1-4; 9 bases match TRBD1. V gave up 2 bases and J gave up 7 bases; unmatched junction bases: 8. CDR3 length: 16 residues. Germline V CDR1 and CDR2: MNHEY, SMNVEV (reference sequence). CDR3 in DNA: TGTGCCAGCAGTTTACAGGGTACAGGGGGCATTGAAAAACTGTTTTTT. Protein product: CASSLQGTGGIEKLFF.

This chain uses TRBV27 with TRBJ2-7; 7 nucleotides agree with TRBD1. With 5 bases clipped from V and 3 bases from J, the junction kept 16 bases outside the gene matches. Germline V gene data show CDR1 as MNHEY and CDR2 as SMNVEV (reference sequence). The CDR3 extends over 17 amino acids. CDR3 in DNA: TGTGCCAGCAGTCCCCCAATTCGGGCAGGGGGTTACTACGAGCAGTACTTC. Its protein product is CASSPPIRAGGYYEQYF.

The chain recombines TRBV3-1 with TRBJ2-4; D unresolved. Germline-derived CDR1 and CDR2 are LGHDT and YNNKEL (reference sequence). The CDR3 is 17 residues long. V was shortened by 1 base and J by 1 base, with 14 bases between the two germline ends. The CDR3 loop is CASSQGTYNGAKNIQYF. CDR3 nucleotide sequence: TGTGCCAGCAGCCAAGGGACCTACAATGGGGCCAAAAACATTCAGTACTTC.

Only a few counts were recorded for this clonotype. The CDR3 reads CSVCMTNTEAFF. The CDR3 region has the DNA TGCAGTGTGTGCATGACGAACACTGAAGCTTTCTTT. This sequence joins TRBV29-1 and TRBJ1-1; D is unresolved. CDR1 SQVTM and CDR2 ANQGSEA come from the germline V gene. This CDR3 contains 12 residues.

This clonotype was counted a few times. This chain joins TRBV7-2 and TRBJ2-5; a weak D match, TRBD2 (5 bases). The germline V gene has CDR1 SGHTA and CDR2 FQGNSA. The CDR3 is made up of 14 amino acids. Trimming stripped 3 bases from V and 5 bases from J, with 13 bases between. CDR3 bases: TGTGCCAGCAGCTTTGACCGAGGGTGGGAGACCCAGTACTTC. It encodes CASSFDRGWETQYF.

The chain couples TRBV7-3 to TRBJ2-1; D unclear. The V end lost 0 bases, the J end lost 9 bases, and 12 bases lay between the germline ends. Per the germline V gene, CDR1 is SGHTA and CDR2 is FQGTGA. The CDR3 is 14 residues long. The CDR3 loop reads CASSLTIAGGEQFF. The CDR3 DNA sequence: TGTGCCAGCAGCTTAACGATCGCCGGCGGTGAGCAGTTCTTC.

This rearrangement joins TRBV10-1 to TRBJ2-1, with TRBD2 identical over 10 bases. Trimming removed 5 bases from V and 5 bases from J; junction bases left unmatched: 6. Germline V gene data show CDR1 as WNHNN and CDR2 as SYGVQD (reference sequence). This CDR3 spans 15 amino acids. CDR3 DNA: TGCGCCAGCAGTTCTAGCGGGAGTTCCAACAATGAGCAGTTCTTC. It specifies CASSSSGSSNNEQFF.

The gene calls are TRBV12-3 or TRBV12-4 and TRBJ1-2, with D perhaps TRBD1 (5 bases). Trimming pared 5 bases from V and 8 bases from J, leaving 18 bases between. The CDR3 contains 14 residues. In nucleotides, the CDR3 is TGTGCCAGCAGTCCCCGGGGGGTTTCAGGAGGCTACACCTTC. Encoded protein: CASSPRGVSGGYTF.

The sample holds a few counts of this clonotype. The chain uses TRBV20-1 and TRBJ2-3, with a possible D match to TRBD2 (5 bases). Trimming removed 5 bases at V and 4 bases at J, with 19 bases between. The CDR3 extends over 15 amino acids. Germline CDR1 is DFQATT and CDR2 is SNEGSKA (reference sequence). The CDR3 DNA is TGCAGTGCTGTTTCTGAAGGGAGTGTCGCAGATACGCAGTATTTT. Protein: CSAVSEGSVADTQYF.

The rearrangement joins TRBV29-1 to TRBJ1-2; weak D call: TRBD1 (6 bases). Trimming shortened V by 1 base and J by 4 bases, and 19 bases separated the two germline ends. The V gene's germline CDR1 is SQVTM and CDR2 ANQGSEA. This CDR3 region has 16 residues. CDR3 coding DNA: TGCAGCGTTGAAGTACGGACGGATGGGGGCATCTATGGCTACACCTTC. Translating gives CSVEVRTDGGIYGYTF.

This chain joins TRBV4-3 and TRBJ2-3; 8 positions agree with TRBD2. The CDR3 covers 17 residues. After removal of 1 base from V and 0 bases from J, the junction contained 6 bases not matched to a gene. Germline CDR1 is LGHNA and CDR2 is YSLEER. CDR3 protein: CASSQVATGGSTDTQYF. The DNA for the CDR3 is TGCGCCAGCAGCCAAGTCGCAACGGGGGGGAGCACAGATACGCAGTATTTT.